Listed below are T cell receptor beta chains from one sample, sequenced in a study of cytomegalovirus exposure and HLA in healthy donors. Produced via immunoSEQ multiplex PCR; TCRdb's table is partial and in-frame only. The table includes roughly 190,000 clones, 65% to 80% detected once. Sample: PBMCs. These receptors were collected from a woman in her 40s in good health and CMV-seronegative. Each CDR3 is given with its conserved first and last residue. A D gene is named only where the DNA matches it firmly. Clone size is shown for a subset of rows, as once, few, many or a class of expanded clone.

cdr3_length	d_call	v_call	j_call	clone_size	cdr3_nt	cdr3_aa
14	.	TRBV7-9	TRBJ1-2	.	TGTGCCAGCAGCTTAACTTATGCTGGGAGCGGCTACACCTTC	CASSLTYAGSGYTF
15	TRBD1	TRBV5-4	TRBJ2-4	.	TGTGCCAGCAGCTCCCAGGGGGCAGCCAAAAACATTCAGTACTTC	CASSSQGAAKNIQYF
16	TRBD1	TRBV27	TRBJ2-5	.	TGTGCCAGCAGGAGGGACAGGGGAACCAGGGGGGAGACCCAGTACTTC	CASRRDRGTRGETQYF
14	.	TRBV4-1	TRBJ1-1	.	TGCGCCAGCAGCCAACCAGGGGCGCGGACTGAAGCTTTCTTT	CASSQPGARTEAFF
15	TRBD1	TRBV19	TRBJ1-1	.	TGTGCCAGTAGTCCGGACAGGCGACAGAACACTGAAGCTTTCTTT	CASSPDRRQNTEAFF
13	.	TRBV4-3	TRBJ1-3	.	TGCGCCAGCAGCGAGGGTTGGGGAAACACCATATATTTT	CASSEGWGNTIYF
13	TRBD1	TRBV30	TRBJ2-5	.	TGTGCCTGGAGTCCCCACAGGGGAGAGACCCAGTACTTC	CAWSPHRGETQYF
14	.	TRBV7-2	TRBJ2-2	.	TGTGCCAGCAGCCCTCCAGTGAACACCGGGGAGCTGTTTTTT	CASSPPVNTGELFF
20	.	TRBV4-1	TRBJ2-3	.	TGCGCCAGCAGCCAAGATTCGGGGATTCTGAGGAGAGCTAGCACAGATACGCAGTATTTT	CASSQDSGILRRASTDTQYF
13	.	TRBV2	TRBJ1-1	.	TGTGCCAGCAGTGCAGGGGAGAACACTGAAGCTTTCTTT	CASSAGENTEAFF
12	.	TRBV28	TRBJ1-2	.	TGCGCCAGTACGGGATCTTCTTCTGGCTACACCTTC	CASTGSSSGYTF
14	.	TRBV2	TRBJ2-4	.	TGTGCCAGCAGTGATGGAGTAGCCAAAAACATTCAGTACTTC	CASSDGVAKNIQYF
15	.	TRBV6-6	TRBJ2-3	.	TGTGCCAGCAGTTCGGACAGCAAAAGCACAGATACGCAGTATTTT	CASSSDSKSTDTQYF
14	.	TRBV6-5	TRBJ2-2	once	TGTGCCAGCGCCTTGGACAGCAACACCGGGGAGCTGTTTTTT	CASALDSNTGELFF
13	TRBD1	TRBV29-1	TRBJ2-2	.	TGCAGCGTTGTAACAGGGGGCACCGGGGAGCTGTTTTTT	CSVVTGGTGELFF
15	TRBD2	TRBV5-1	TRBJ2-7	few	TGCGCCAGCAGCTTCGGGCGGGGGGTACCCTACGAGCAGTACTTC	CASSFGRGVPYEQYF
16	.	TRBV27	TRBJ1-2	.	TGTGCCAGCAGCCAGGTAGGGGGGGAAGACAACTATGGCTACACCTTC	CASSQVGGEDNYGYTF
13	.	TRBV29-1	TRBJ1-2	.	TGCAGCGTTGAAGATCGGGGGGGGTGGGGCTACACCTTC	CSVEDRGGWGYTF
15	.	TRBV5-1	TRBJ2-1	once	TGCGCCAGCAGCTTGGGTAGAAGCTCCTACAATGAGCAGTTCTTC	CASSLGRSSYNEQFF
18	TRBD1	TRBV5-4	TRBJ1-1	.	TGTGCCAGCAGCTTGGACAGGGGGGGCGCGGTTTTCGGCACTGAAGCTTTCTTT	CASSLDRGGAVFGTEAFF
13	.	TRBV18	TRBJ2-1	.	TGTGCCAGCTCACCGCCCCAGGACAATGAGCAGTTCTTC	CASSPPQDNEQFF
15	.	TRBV5-6	TRBJ1-3	.	TGTGCCAGCAGCTTGGATGCGTACTCTGGAAACACCATATATTTT	CASSLDAYSGNTIYF
15	TRBD2	TRBV11-3	TRBJ2-7	.	TGTGCCAGCAGCTACCTAGCGGGAGGAAACTACGAGCAGTACTTC	CASSYLAGGNYEQYF
15	TRBD1	TRBV19	TRBJ1-2	.	TGTGCCAGTAGTATAGGGCAGGGGGCTTTAAATGGCTACACCTTC	CASSIGQGALNGYTF
12	.	TRBV6-5	TRBJ2-2	.	TGTGCCACCCAGGGCAACACCGGGGAGCTGTTTTTT	CATQGNTGELFF
14	.	TRBV7-9	TRBJ2-3	.	TGTGCCAGCAGCTTCTTAAGCTCCACAGATACGCAGTATTTT	CASSFLSSTDTQYF
17	TRBD2	TRBV4-3	TRBJ2-5	.	TGCGCCAGCAGCCAAGGGCGGGTGCGGGGGGGAGGAGAGACCCAGTACTTC	CASSQGRVRGGGETQYF
15	.	TRBV5-1	TRBJ2-5	few	TGCGCCAGCAGCTTGGAGGACAGCTCCGGGGAGACCCAGTACTTC	CASSLEDSSGETQYF
13	.	TRBV11-3	TRBJ1-1	.	TGTGCCAGCACTGGGGGGATCTGGGCTGAAGCTTTCTTT	CASTGGIWAEAFF
14	TRBD2	TRBV25-1	TRBJ2-1	.	TGTGCCAGCAGTCGGACTAGCGGGACCAATGAGCAGTTCTTC	CASSRTSGTNEQFF
18	.	TRBV15	TRBJ2-3	.	TGTGCCACCAGCAGAGATTCGTCGGGTCGTGTGGGCACAGATACGCAGTATTTT	CATSRDSSGRVGTDTQYF
11	TRBD1	TRBV29-1	TRBJ1-1	.	TGCAGCATCCGGGACAGGGGGACAGCTTTCTTT	CSIRDRGTAFF
16	TRBD1	TRBV12-5	TRBJ1-3	.	TGTGCTAGTGGCAGGGGACAGTCAAGCTCTGGAAACATCATATATTTT	CASGRGQSSSGNIIYF
14	TRBD1	TRBV29-1	TRBJ1-2	.	TGCAGCGTGAGTCAGGGGGTTGATAACTATGGCTACACCTTC	CSVSQGVDNYGYTF
14	.	TRBV4-2	TRBJ1-2	.	TGTGCCAGCAGCCAAGTCGCGGGGGCCATCGGCTACACCTTC	CASSQVAGAIGYTF
10	.	TRBV29-1	TRBJ1-1	.	TGCAGCGTTCTTTATACTGAAGCTTTCTTT	CSVLYTEAFF
15	.	TRBV7-9	TRBJ2-1	.	TGTGCCAGCAGCTTCTCTCGCGGGACGGCCAATGAGCAGTTCTTC	CASSFSRGTANEQFF
12	.	TRBV2	TRBJ2-5	.	TGTGCCAGCAGTGAACAATCGGGGACCCAGTACTTC	CASSEQSGTQYF
14	TRBD2	TRBV2	TRBJ2-2	.	TGTGCCAGCAGTGTAGCGGGAGGAGCCGGGGAGCTGTTTTTT	CASSVAGGAGELFF
11	.	TRBV29-1	TRBJ1-2	.	TGCAGCGTTGAGGCAGGGGCTGGCTACACCTTC	CSVEAGAGYTF